The rows below give T cell receptor beta chains drawn from one sample of a study of regulatory T cells in long-lasting Graves disease. TCRdb re-analysed the multiplex PCR reads in MiXCR, keeping a single row per CDR3 protein. The sample includes a few hundred thousand distinct CDR3 sequences, roughly 24% of them seen just once. The sample consisted of peripheral blood mononuclear cells (PBMCs), taken when the disease was refractory, from a patient treated with antithyroid drugs. Receptors originate from a woman in her 40s with Graves disease. Both conserved end residues are trimmed from each CDR3. The order of the fields is V gene, CDR3 protein.

v_gene: TRBV2; CDR3aa: ASSPPGLTVYEQY
v_gene: TRBV28; CDR3aa: ASSLGAGNQPQH
v_gene: TRBV28; CDR3aa: ASTNLLAGDYEQY
v_gene: TRBV15; CDR3aa: ATSRDSGGYNEQF
v_gene: TRBV11-2; CDR3aa: ASSLELGRLQNIQY
v_gene: TRBV20-1; CDR3aa: SAEQGYEQY
v_gene: TRBV28; CDR3aa: ASTPAAGLSYEQY
v_gene: TRBV7-2; CDR3aa: ASSLAGVRNQPQH
v_gene: TRBV20-1; CDR3aa: SARETGGGYEQY
v_gene: TRBV5-5; CDR3aa: ASSLRQFYEQY
v_gene: TRBV7-9; CDR3aa: ASSNHPGNPNYEQY
v_gene: TRBV28; CDR3aa: ASSMLLRSTDTQY
v_gene: TRBV19; CDR3aa: ASPNSPLH
v_gene: TRBV7-9; CDR3aa: ASSLHSGRAGNEQF
v_gene: TRBV14; CDR3aa: ASSPWGNTEAF
v_gene: TRBV19; CDR3aa: ASGTGVDTGELF
v_gene: TRBV11-1; CDR3aa: ASSTGTGGSGELF
v_gene: TRBV28; CDR3aa: ASSPPRVGGWSGNTIY
v_gene: TRBV15; CDR3aa: ATSRDRDSSGNTIY
v_gene: TRBV29-1; CDR3aa: SVETTEGTEAF
v_gene: TRBV12-5; CDR3aa: ASGSGLAGDTGELF
v_gene: TRBV9; CDR3aa: ASSVGSSGETQY
v_gene: TRBV28; CDR3aa: ASSHPLPSGANVLT
v_gene: TRBV2; CDR3aa: ASSEGPRGSYEQY
v_gene: TRBV29-1; CDR3aa: SARAGTAGETQY
v_gene: TRBV3-1; CDR3aa: ASSHPFKQQAAF
v_gene: TRBV7-9; CDR3aa: ASSPTGGGTYEQY
v_gene: TRBV28; CDR3aa: ASSPISTYEQY
v_gene: TRBV27; CDR3aa: ASSFFPERVTGELF
v_gene: TRBV6-1; CDR3aa: ASSQRGSGRSTGELF
v_gene: TRBV19; CDR3aa: ASSIGQRRFANTGELF